Below are 31 T cell receptor beta chains sequenced from a single sample in a study of beta chain features in type 1 diabetes. Expressed TCRB transcripts were sequenced, since all the RNA that had been isolated was reverse transcribed. Sequencing used immunoSEQ multiplex PCR; TCRdb keeps in-frame clones, though not all of them. The data hold approximately 29,000 clones, with 65% observed a single time. These TCRs are of unknown antigen specificity. The study's findings and limits: Among all four CD4+ subsets, Type 1 diabetes patients had TCRB CDR3s that were moderately but significantly shorter.

The specimen was Tregs from blood. The receptors were sampled from a young woman with type 1 diabetes.

V gene TRBV28 combines with J gene TRBJ1-5; 10 bases align to TRBD1. This CDR3 is 15 amino acids long. Germline-derived CDR1 and CDR2 are MDHEN and SYDVKM. The V and J ends lost 5 bases and 7 bases, in that order; junction bases with no gene match: 8. The CDR3, as DNA: TGTGCCAGCAGTGCGCGGACAGGGGGGAGGCAGCCCCAGCATTTT. Translation gives CASSARTGGRQPQHF.

The chain has TRBV4-1 and TRBJ2-1, with 9 bases aligning to TRBD1. Germline V gives CDR1 MGHRA, CDR2 YSYEKL. V trimming: 4 bases; J trimming: 2 bases; junction bases outside the gene matches: 6. The CDR3 is made up of 16 amino acids. The CDR3 DNA reads as TGCGCCAGCAGCCCGAGACAGGGGGACACCTACAATGAGCAGTTCTTC. Protein product: CASSPRQGDTYNEQFF.

The rearrangement uses TRBV27 and TRBJ2-1; 8 nucleotides match TRBD1. The V gene's germline CDR1 is MNHEY and CDR2 SMNVEV (reference sequence). Trimming at V came to 6 bases and at J to 2 bases, leaving 9 bases not matched to a gene. The CDR3 is made up of 16 amino acids. CDR3 residues: CASRKRSGGAYNEQFF. For the CDR3, the DNA is TGTGCCAGCAGAAAACGATCAGGGGGCGCCTACAATGAGCAGTTCTTC.

The chain recombines TRBV28 with TRBJ2-7; 8 nucleotides agree with TRBD2. The CDR3 has 14 residues. Per the germline V gene, CDR1 is MDHEN and CDR2 is SYDVKM. After removal of 3 bases from V and 1 base from J, the junction contained 2 bases not matched to a gene. The CDR3 protein is CASSLTSASYEQYF. The DNA of the CDR3 is TGTGCCAGCAGTTTGACTAGCGCATCCTACGAGCAGTACTTC.

The chain links TRBV7-2 to TRBJ2-7; 12 nucleotides agree with TRBD2. The CDR3 is made up of 15 amino acids. CDR1 SGHTA and CDR2 FQGNSA come from the germline V gene. J lost 4 bases, V lost 6 bases, and 7 bases had no gene match. Here the CDR3 DNA reads TGTGCCAGCAGACCGACTAGCGGGGGTCTTTACGAGCAGTACTTC. This sequence encodes CASRPTSGGLYEQYF.

This clone was detected only once. The chain carries TRBV5-4 and TRBJ2-5, with 9 bases aligning to TRBD2. Germline lookup yields CDR1 SGHNT and CDR2 YYREEE (reference sequence). The CDR3 has 15 residues. J lost 5 bases, V lost 0 bases, and 5 bases had no gene match. This chain's CDR3 is CASSLEGGREETQYF. CDR3 DNA sequence: TGTGCCAGCAGCTTGGAAGGCGGGAGGGAGGAGACCCAGTACTTC.

V usage is TRBV7-9 and J usage is TRBJ1-1; 8 bases fit TRBD1. V shed 6 bases, J shed 8 bases, and the junction held 14 bases outside the gene matches. Germline loops: CDR1 SEHNR, CDR2 FQNEAQ (reference sequence). The CDR3 is made up of 15 amino acids. For the CDR3, the DNA is TGTGCCAGCAGTACCCGACAGGGGTGGAGGCAGGAAGCTTTCTTT. Encoded protein: CASSTRQGWRQEAFF.

V gene TRBV7-2 combines with J gene TRBJ2-7; maybe TRBD2 (6 bases). V gave up 0 bases and J gave up 3 bases, with 12 bases separating them. CDR1 is SGHTA and CDR2 is FQGNSA in the germline V gene. The CDR3 has 15 residues. The CDR3 sequence: CASSLAGGDLYEQYF. The CDR3, as DNA: TGTGCCAGCAGCTTAGCGGGCGGGGACCTCTACGAGCAGTACTTC.

This clone was observed a few times. This chain joins TRBV10-3 and TRBJ2-1; D unresolved. This CDR3 is 13 amino acids long. V dropped 2 bases and J dropped 6 bases, with 8 bases sitting between them. Germline V lookup: CDR1 ENHRY, CDR2 SYGVKD. In DNA, the CDR3 is TGTGCCATCAGTGAGAGCCCCCGCAATGAGCAGTTCTTC. It is translated as CAISESPRNEQFF.

The chain employs TRBV5-1 and TRBJ2-3, with 7 bases fitting TRBD2. The V gene's germline CDR1 is SGHRS and CDR2 YFSETQ. V dropped 7 bases and J dropped 2; count of bases not matched to a gene: 7. The CDR3 length is 14 residues. CDR3 DNA sequence: TGCGCCAGCTCCCGCGGGAGTCTCACAGATACGCAGTATTTT. This gives the protein CASSRGSLTDTQYF.

This clone appeared a few times. This chain links TRBV7-2 with TRBJ2-3; the match to TRBD2 covers 12 bases. J lost 3 bases, V lost 5 bases, and 9 bases had no gene match. Germline loops: CDR1 SGHTA, CDR2 FQGNSA. The CDR3 has 17 residues. The CDR3: CASSQQTSGRKTDTQYF. The CDR3 nucleotides read TGTGCCAGCAGCCAGCAGACTAGCGGGAGAAAGACAGATACGCAGTATTTT.

This clone has just one count. This chain connects TRBV7-8 to TRBJ2-1; 7 nucleotides line up with TRBD1. J was trimmed by 3 bases and V by 4 bases; bases with no gene match: 6. The CDR3 totals 15 residues. CDR1 is SGHVS, CDR2 FQNEAQ, per germline. The CDR3 coding sequence is TGTGCCAGCAGCTACATGGACAGGCTCTACAATGAGCAGTTCTTC. Translated, it gives CASSYMDRLYNEQFF.

The chain carries TRBV5-1 and TRBJ2-7; 8 bases agree with TRBD1. V lost 6 bases to trimming and J lost 4 bases; unmatched junction nucleotides: 3. The V gene's germline CDR1 is SGHRS and CDR2 YFSETQ. The CDR3 spans 12 residues. The CDR3 nucleotides read TGCGCCAGCACTGGACAGGGTTACGAGCAGTACTTC. This sequence encodes CASTGQGYEQYF.

This rearrangement joins TRBV28 to TRBJ2-1, with 8 bases fitting TRBD2. The germline V gene has CDR1 MDHEN and CDR2 SYDVKM. The CDR3 extends over 14 amino acids. V shed 6 bases, J shed 10 bases, and the junction held 11 bases outside the gene matches. The CDR3 loop reads CASRLAGTSREQFF. Written as DNA, the CDR3 is TGTGCCAGCAGATTAGCGGGAACCTCGAGAGAGCAGTTCTTC. Using reference TRBV28 and TRBJ2-1 for the parts outside the CDR3, the full variable domain is DVKVTQSSRYLVKRTGEKVFLECVQDMDHENMFWYRQDPGLGLRLIYFSYDVKMKEKGDIPEGYSVSREKKERFSLILESASTNQTSMYLCASRLAGTSREQFFGPGTRLTVL.

The V gene is TRBV10-3, the J gene TRBJ2-5; TRBD2 matches 10 bases. This CDR3 region has 18 residues. Germline-derived CDR1 and CDR2 are ENHRY and SYGVKD. Trimming removed 10 bases from V and 5 bases from J; junction bases left unmatched: 22. The DNA of the CDR3 is TGTGCCACTGCGCACAACAACCTAGCGGGAGCCCCCCGGGAGACCCAGTACTTC. This codes for CATAHNNLAGAPRETQYF.

The chain is built from TRBV18 and TRBJ1-1; D may be TRBD1 (5 bases). CDR3 length: 16 amino acids. CDR1 KGHSH and CDR2 LQKENI come from the germline V gene. Trimming took off 3 bases at V and 2 bases at J, with 16 bases between the two ends. DNA for the CDR3: TGTGCCAGCTCACCTAAGCCCCCGACAGAAAACACTGAAGCTTTCTTT. Its protein product is CASSPKPPTENTEAFF.

This clone has only one observation. The rearrangement links TRBV5-4 to TRBJ2-5, with TRBD1 identical over 8 bases. Germline V gives CDR1 SGHNT, CDR2 YYREEE (reference sequence). V shed 4 bases and J 5 bases; nucleotides not matched to a gene: 4. This CDR3 region has 13 residues. CDR3: CASSLQGDETQYF. In DNA, the CDR3 is TGTGCCAGCAGCCTACAGGGGGATGAGACCCAGTACTTC.

The chain links TRBV23-1 to TRBJ2-1; 11 nucleotides line up with TRBD2. TRBV23-1 is an ORF for which the function is uncertain. Unmatched junction bases numbered 24, after V lost 8 bases and J lost 12 bases. The CDR3 is 18 amino acids. CDR3 nucleotide sequence: TGCGCCAGCGGCCTCCTGACCCATGGACTAGCGGGTCGCGGAGCGCAGTTCTTC. This translates into CASGLLTHGLAGRGAQFF.

This clone was found a few times. The chain is built from TRBV6-5 and TRBJ2-1, with D maybe TRBD2 (5 bases). The CDR3 extends over 13 amino acids. Trimming stripped 2 bases from V and 9 bases from J, with 11 bases between. Germline V gene lookup returns CDR1 MNHEY and CDR2 SVGAGI. CDR3 sequence (DNA): TGTGCCAGCAGTTACCCACCAGAGGGTGAGCAGTTCTTC. It yields the protein CASSYPPEGEQFF.

This sequence joins TRBV9 and TRBJ2-4; 10 bases match TRBD2. Germline-derived CDR1 and CDR2 are SGDLS and YYNGEE. After removal of 3 bases from V and 6 bases from J, the junction contained 3 bases not matched to a gene. The CDR3 totals 14 residues. The CDR3 reads CASSDRLAGNIQYF. The CDR3, as DNA: TGTGCCAGCAGCGATCGACTAGCGGGAAACATTCAGTACTTC.

This clone was seen only once. An end of the junction does not agree with germline; a read error may underlie this. The rearrangement links TRBV7-7 to TRBJ2-1; 10 nucleotides agree with TRBD2. The CDR3 totals 17 residues. Germline-derived CDR1 and CDR2 are SSHAT and FNYEAQ (reference sequence). The CDR3 DNA reads TGTGCTAGCAGCTTGGACCCTAGCGGGAGCACCTACAATGAGCAGTTCTTC. It is translated as CASSLDPSGSTYNEQFF.

The CDR3 DNA sequence: TGTGCCAGCAGTGATTTTGCGGAGAACACCGGGGAGCTGTTTTTT. Amino acids: CASSDFAENTGELFF. The chain uses TRBV25-1 and TRBJ2-2; no clear D gene. The CDR3 contains 15 residues. V was clipped by 3 bases and J by 1 base, with 9 bases between them. Germline V gives CDR1 MGHDK, CDR2 SYGVNS.

The table lists this clone with a few counts. The chain carries TRBV7-9 and TRBJ2-1; 11 nucleotides agree with TRBD2. Germline CDR1 is SEHNR and CDR2 is FQNEAQ (reference sequence). Trimming at V came to 3 bases and at J to 8 bases, leaving 9 bases not matched to a gene. CDR3 length: 16 amino acids. CDR3 DNA sequence: TGTGCCAGCAGCTTGGGACTAGCGGTAGAAGTCGATGAGCAGTTCTTC. It codes for CASSLGLAVEVDEQFF. Together with reference TRBV7-9 and TRBJ2-1, the CDR3 gives the full variable domain: DTGVSQNPRHKITKRGQNVTFRCDPISEHNRLYWYRQTLGQGPEFLTYFQNEAQLEKSRLLSDRFSAERPKGSFSTLEIQRTEQGDSAMYLCASSLGLAVEVDEQFFGPGTRLTVL.

This clone was counted a few times. The chain employs TRBV29-1 and TRBJ2-3, with D perhaps TRBD2 (5 bases). The V gene lost 7 bases and the J gene lost 2 bases, with 10 bases spanning the gap. The germline V gene encodes CDR1 SQVTM and CDR2 ANQGSEA. The CDR3 covers 12 residues. The CDR3 DNA follows: TGCAGCGCGAGCGGAAACACAGATACGCAGTATTTT. The encoded protein is CSASGNTDTQYF.

This clone was detected a few times. V usage is TRBV27 and J usage is TRBJ2-5, with 13 bases that match TRBD2. From germline, CDR1 is MNHEY and CDR2 SMNVEV (reference sequence). The CDR3 has 16 residues. Trimming removed 5 bases from V and 5 bases from J; junction bases left unmatched: 8. CDR3 sequence (DNA): TGTGCCAGCAGTCCCCGGACTAGCGGGAGAGAGGAGACCCAGTACTTC. Its translation: CASSPRTSGREETQYF.

By sample share, this clone is medium-sized. V and J are TRBV19 and TRBJ2-6; D is possibly TRBD1 (5 bases). The CDR3 runs to 15 residues. Germline V gives CDR1 LNHDA, CDR2 SQIVND (reference sequence). V dropped 6 bases and J dropped 4 bases, with 13 bases sitting between them. Here the CDR3 reads CASRQGDSGANVLTF. The DNA for the CDR3 is TGTGCCAGTAGGCAAGGGGATTCGGGGGCCAACGTCCTGACTTTC.

The chain employs TRBV7-9 and TRBJ2-4; D is undetermined. V gave up 0 bases and J gave up 8 bases, with 14 bases separating them. CDR1 and CDR2 from the germline V gene are SEHNR and FQNEAQ (reference sequence). The CDR3 runs to 15 residues. The CDR3 DNA reads as TGTGCCAGCAGCTTAGCCCTACCCTACCTAGACATTCAGTACTTC. Protein sequence: CASSLALPYLDIQYF.

The V call is TRBV5-1, the J call TRBJ1-1; no clear D gene. CDR1 SGHRS and CDR2 YFSETQ come from the germline V gene. The CDR3 totals 16 residues. Trimming removed 0 bases at V and 2 bases at J, with 14 bases between. CDR3 in DNA: TGCGCCAGCAGCTTGGCTCCGTCCGGGGTTAACACTGAAGCTTTCTTT. It yields the protein CASSLAPSGVNTEAFF.

The chain carries TRBV27 and TRBJ1-1; no definite D call. Deletions cut 5 bases from V and 1 base from J, with 14 bases between. The germline V gene encodes CDR1 MNHEY and CDR2 SMNVEV (reference sequence). CDR3 length equals 15 residues. CDR3 sequence (DNA): TGTGCCAGCAGTGCGATACGGGCGGGGAACACTGAAGCTTTCTTT. The encoded protein is CASSAIRAGNTEAFF.

V is TRBV7-2 and J is TRBJ1-5, with TRBD1 identical over 7 bases. CDR3 size: 14 residues. The germline V gene encodes CDR1 SGHTA and CDR2 FQGNSA. The ends lost 5 bases at V and 6 bases at J; junction bases unmatched: 7. Written as DNA, the CDR3 is TGTGCCAGCAGCCTAAACAGGGGAAGTCAGCCCCAGCATTTT. This gives the protein CASSLNRGSQPQHF. Together with reference TRBV7-2 and TRBJ1-5, the CDR3 gives the full variable domain: GAGVSQSPSNKVTEKGKDVELRCDPISGHTALYWYRQSLGQGLEFLIYFQGNSAPDKSGLPSDRFSAERTGGSVSTLTIQRTQQEDSAVYLCASSLNRGSQPQHFGDGTRLSIL.

The chain is built from TRBV9 and TRBJ1-4; D possibly corresponds to TRBD1 (5 bases). Germline V CDR1 and CDR2: SGDLS, YYNGEE. V gave up 4 bases and J gave up 0 bases, with 16 bases separating them. The CDR3 consists of 17 residues. The CDR3 is CASSRGVGGPTNEKLFF. As DNA, the CDR3 is TGTGCCAGCAGCCGGGGGGTGGGAGGGCCAACTAATGAAAAACTGTTTTTT.